The 6 T cell receptor beta chains listed next were all sequenced from one sample in a study of T cells in localized non-small cell lung cancer. Repertoires were generated with immunoSEQ multiplex PCR, while TCRdb's copy carries only in-frame clones and drops some. The sample includes 58,000 or so clones, 90% of them seen just once. The sample consisted of peripheral blood, taken before any cancer treatment. The receptors were gathered from a woman between 35 and 75 years old with stage I lung adenocarcinoma.

CDR3 DNA sequence: TGTGCCAGCAGCCCTCCGGGACACGGCGTGGATGGCTACACCTTC. Its protein is CASSPPGHGVDGYTF. V gene TRBV7-2 combines with J gene TRBJ1-2, with D perhaps matching TRBD1 (6 bases). Germline-derived CDR1 and CDR2 are SGHTA and FQGNSA. This CDR3 is 15 amino acids long. Trimming removed 5 bases at V and 6 bases at J, with 19 bases between.

This sequence joins TRBV28 and TRBJ1-2; D unclear. The V end was cut by 7 bases, the J end by 5 bases, with 11 bases between. The CDR3 has 12 amino acids. The germline CDR1 and CDR2 sequences are MDHEN and SYDVKM. The chain's CDR3 is CASMGSPYGYTF. DNA of the CDR3: TGTGCCAGCATGGGGAGTCCATATGGCTACACCTTC.

CDR3 sequence (DNA): TGTGCCAGCAGTTACGCCGTAAGGGGGCCCGAGCAGTACTTC. Its translation: CASSYAVRGPEQYF. The chain carries TRBV6-6 and TRBJ2-7, with 7 nucleotides matching TRBD1. V dropped 2 bases and J dropped 6; count of bases not matched to a gene: 7. Germline V gene data show CDR1 as MNHNY and CDR2 as SVGAGI (reference sequence). CDR3 length: 14 residues.

The rearrangement joins TRBV28 to TRBJ2-2, with 9 bases identical to TRBD1. The V gene end was trimmed by 2 bases and the J gene end by 6 bases; junction bases not matched to a gene: 1. CDR3 size: 14 residues. Germline CDR1 reads MDHEN; CDR2 reads SYDVKM. As DNA, the CDR3 is TGTGCCAGCAGTTTAACAGGGGGCCCCGGGGAGCTGTTTTTT. Protein product: CASSLTGGPGELFF.

V is TRBV7-9 and J is TRBJ1-2; no clear D. Germline CDR1 reads SEHNR; CDR2 reads FQNEAQ (reference sequence). V was trimmed by 7 bases and J by 4 bases, leaving 13 bases between them. This CDR3 contains 13 residues. The CDR3 spells CASTDQAIYGYTF. In DNA form, the CDR3 reads TGTGCCAGCACCGATCAGGCCATCTATGGCTACACCTTC.

The chain uses TRBV18 and TRBJ1-1, with D unclear. Germline loops: CDR1 KGHSH, CDR2 LQKENI. CDR3 length: 13 residues. Trimming removed 3 bases at V and 5 bases at J, with 10 bases between. For the CDR3, the DNA is TGTGCCAGCTCACCCGGGCCCGGGACTGAAGCTTTCTTT. Residues: CASSPGPGTEAFF.